This T cell receptor beta chain is from a study of shared clonotypes between healthy human individuals. Whole-study context: Donors had three CD4 naive, three CD4 memory, two CD8 naive and one CD8 memory plate apiece.

The length of the CDR3 is 13 residues. The germline gives CDR1 SGHRS, CDR2 YFSETQ. Trimming removed 0 bases at V and 1 base at J, with 4 bases between. Regarding this clone: The sample contains more than one DNA sequence encoding this CDR3.

Profiled with immunoSEQ multiplex PCR; TCRdb holds only in-frame clones, not every one. Among roughly 2,500,000 clones listed, under 95% were seen once. All donors were healthy HIV-negative adults lacking recent acute infections or vaccinations. The sequence derives from a man aged 18 to 30 in good health. Some clones in this sample may be carry-over from other donors' samples. The chain carries TRBV5-1 and TRBJ1-1; D remains ambiguous. Specimen: naive CD4+ T cells from PBMCs. Stated subset: CD45RA+ positively selected. The CDR3 region has the DNA TGCGCCAGCAGCTTGGATCGGAACACTGAAGCTTTCTTT. Residues: CASSLDRNTEAFF.